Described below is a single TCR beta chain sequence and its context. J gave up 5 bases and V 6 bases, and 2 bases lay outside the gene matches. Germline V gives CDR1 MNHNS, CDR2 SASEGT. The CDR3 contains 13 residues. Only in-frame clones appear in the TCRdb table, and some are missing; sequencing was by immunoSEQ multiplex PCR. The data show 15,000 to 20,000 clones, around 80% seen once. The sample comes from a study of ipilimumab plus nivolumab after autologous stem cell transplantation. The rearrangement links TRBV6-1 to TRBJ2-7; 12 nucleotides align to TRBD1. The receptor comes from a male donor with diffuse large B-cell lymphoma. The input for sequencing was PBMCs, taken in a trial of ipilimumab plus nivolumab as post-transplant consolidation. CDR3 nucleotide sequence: TGTGCCAGCAGAGGGACAGGGGGCGACGAGCAGTACTTC. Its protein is CASRGTGGDEQYF.